This entry lists 5 T cell receptor beta chains sequenced from one sample in a study. One entry per CDR3 protein, called by TCRdb with MiXCR from the 5' RACE reads. Here the sample spans roughly 57,000 distinct CDR3 sequences, less than 25% being singletons. Cells sorted as Tregs were CD4+, CD25+ and CD127-/low. Sequencing used tumor-infiltrating Tregs sorted from the breast tumor. The receptor set was obtained from a female donor with breast cancer.

This clonotype was found many times. The genes are TRBV12-3 or TRBV12-4 and TRBJ2-7, with D possibly being TRBD1 (5 bases). Trimming took off 1 base at V and 5 bases at J, with 6 bases between the two ends. This CDR3 comprises 12 residues. Here the CDR3 DNA reads TGTGCCAGCAGTTTAGAGGGGCACGAGCAGTACTTC. Amino acid sequence: CASSLEGHEQYF.

The V call is TRBV19, the J call TRBJ2-3; TRBD1 agrees at 10 bases. The CDR3 totals 17 residues. V shed 5 bases and J 0 bases; nucleotides not matched to a gene: 8. Germline values: CDR1 LNHDA, CDR2 SQIVND (reference sequence). The CDR3 nucleotides read TGTGCCAGTAGTCAGAGACAGGGGGCTGCTAGCACAGATACGCAGTATTTT. It encodes CASSQRQGAASTDTQYF.

The CDR3 loop reads CSVDRGAQSGYTF. In nucleotides, the CDR3 is TGCAGCGTTGACCGGGGGGCGCAGTCAGGCTACACCTTC. This rearrangement joins TRBV29-1 to TRBJ1-2, with D perhaps matching TRBD1 (6 bases). Trimming pared 3 bases from V and 8 bases from J, leaving 16 bases between. The CDR3 has 13 amino acids. Germline loops: CDR1 SQVTM, CDR2 ANQGSEA. Full variable domain (missing parts from reference TRBV29-1 and TRBJ1-2): SAVISQKPSRDICQRGTSLTIQCQVDSQVTMMFWYRQQPGQSLTLIATANQGSEATYESGFVIDKFPISRPNLTFSTLTVSNMSPEDSSIYLCSVDRGAQSGYTFGSGTRLTVV.

This clonotype was observed a few times. The chain is built from TRBV11-2 and TRBJ2-7; D is unresolved. The germline gives CDR1 SGHAT, CDR2 FQNNGV. V was pared by 5 bases and J by 5 bases, with 7 bases between. The CDR3 is 11 amino acids. CDR3 sequence reads: CASSEIDEQYF. The CDR3 region has the DNA TGTGCCAGCAGCGAGATCGACGAGCAGTACTTC.

The chain combines TRBV5-5 with TRBJ2-7; D not certain. This CDR3 region has 13 residues. Trimming shortened V by 0 bases and J by 5 bases, and 9 bases separated the two germline ends. CDR1 and CDR2 (germline): SGHKS, YYEKEE (reference sequence). CDR3 loop: CASSLVSVHEQYF. CDR3 coding DNA: TGTGCCAGCAGCTTGGTATCGGTCCACGAGCAGTACTTC.